What follows are 29 T cell receptor beta chains derived from one specimen sequenced in a study of shared clonotypes between healthy human individuals. Sequencing was performed with immunoSEQ multiplex PCR; in TCRdb, only in-frame clones are kept and a portion is missing. The data hold 2 million to 2.5 million clones, with approximately 94% observed a single time. CD45RO negativity and positive selection for CCR7 defined naive CD8 cells, a population that excluded terminally differentiated effector memory CD45RA+ cells. The sample was naive CD8+ T cells from PBMCs. These receptors were taken from a man younger than 35 in good health. Some clones in this sample may be carry-over from other donors' samples.

The chain is built from TRBV25-1 and TRBJ2-2; D gene ambiguous. Deletions cut 1 base from V and 5 bases from J, with 14 bases between. The germline CDR1 and CDR2 sequences are MGHDK and SYGVNS. CDR3 size: 16 residues. This CDR3 is CASSELDQPLTGELFF. Written as DNA, the CDR3 is TGTGCCAGCAGTGAATTGGACCAACCATTGACCGGGGAGCTGTTTTTT.

V usage is TRBV10-3 and J usage is TRBJ2-6; a weak D match, TRBD1 (5 bases). Trimming left V 0 bases short and J 0 bases short, with 6 bases between. The CDR3 extends over 16 amino acids. Per germline, CDR1 ENHRY and CDR2 SYGVKD. The CDR3 nucleotides are TGTGCCATCAGTGAGTCACAGGTCTCTGGGGCCAACGTCCTGACTTTC. It translates to CAISESQVSGANVLTF.

V gene TRBV4-1 combines with J gene TRBJ2-1; D might be TRBD2 (6 bases). The V end was cut by 3 bases, the J end by 5 bases, with 20 bases between. Germline CDR1 and CDR2: MGHRA and YSYEKL. The CDR3 runs to 17 residues. The CDR3: CASSHSQLGGTDNEQFF. CDR3 nucleotides: TGCGCCAGCAGCCATAGTCAGTTGGGGGGAACGGACAATGAGCAGTTCTTC.

The V call is TRBV9, the J call TRBJ2-1; 7 nucleotides agree with TRBD1. Trimming removed 2 bases from V and 9 bases from J; junction bases left unmatched: 8. The CDR3 loop spans 14 amino acids. The germline V gene has CDR1 SGDLS and CDR2 YYNGEE. CDR3 bases: TGTGCCAGCAGCGTGACAGGGCTGACGGCTGAGCAGTTCTTC. It encodes CASSVTGLTAEQFF.

The table lists this clone with a count of one. The chain has TRBV11-2 and TRBJ2-5; 11 bases fit TRBD1. Germline trimming cut 1 base from V and 4 bases from J; bases unmatched to any gene: 8. This CDR3 is 17 amino acids long. Looked up from germline, CDR1 is SGHAT and CDR2 is FQNNGV. The CDR3 region has the DNA TGTGCCAGCAGCTTAGGAGTAGGACAGGGGGCCATAGAGACCCAGTACTTC. Protein: CASSLGVGQGAIETQYF.

This clone occurred once. J is TRBJ2-1 and V is TRBV7-9; the match to TRBD2 covers 8 bases. Germline lookup yields CDR1 SEHNR and CDR2 FQNEAQ (reference sequence). With 5 bases clipped from V and 6 bases from J, the junction kept 6 bases outside the gene matches. The CDR3 is 14 residues long. The CDR3 sequence: CASSPVTSGNEQFF. The CDR3 nucleotides are TGTGCCAGCAGCCCAGTTACTAGCGGCAATGAGCAGTTCTTC.

V is TRBV9 and J is TRBJ2-7; 10 nucleotides line up with TRBD2. The V segment lost 0 bases and the J segment 2 bases; nucleotides outside the gene matches: 5. Looked up from germline, CDR1 is SGDLS and CDR2 is YYNGEE. The CDR3 loop spans 16 amino acids. The CDR3 nucleotides read TGTGCCAGCAGCGTAGGAATAGCGGGAGGAGCCTACGAGCAGTACTTC. Encoded protein: CASSVGIAGGAYEQYF.

The rearrangement links TRBV28 to TRBJ2-6, with 7 bases aligning to TRBD1. V dropped 7 bases and J dropped 0; count of bases not matched to a gene: 6. CDR1 is MDHEN and CDR2 is SYDVKM in the germline V gene. This CDR3 region has 16 residues. CDR3 bases: TGTGCCAGCATGCCGACAGGGACCTCTGGGGCCAACGTCCTGACTTTC. Protein: CASMPTGTSGANVLTF.

V is TRBV25-1 and J is TRBJ1-2; the match to TRBD1 covers 8 bases. The CDR3 is made up of 14 amino acids. CDR1 and CDR2 from the germline V gene are MGHDK and SYGVNS. V lost 4 bases, J lost 7 bases, and 8 bases stayed unmatched. CDR3 sequence (DNA): TGTGCCAGCAGTGGGCAGGGGGCTCGACTTGGCTACACCTTC. Protein product: CASSGQGARLGYTF.

The table lists this clone with a few counts. V usage is TRBV5-4 and J usage is TRBJ1-1, with 7 nucleotides matching TRBD1. The CDR3 spans 15 residues. The ends lost 3 bases at V and 1 base at J; junction bases unmatched: 6. The germline gives CDR1 SGHNT, CDR2 YYREEE (reference sequence). CDR3 region: CASSSGQEQNTEAFF. CDR3 bases: TGTGCCAGCAGCTCTGGACAGGAGCAGAACACTGAAGCTTTCTTT.

The genes are TRBV27 and TRBJ1-2; D not certain. Germline values: CDR1 MNHEY, CDR2 SMNVEV (reference sequence). Trimming removed 2 bases from V and 8 bases from J, with 12 bases in between. CDR3 length: 13 residues. The CDR3 is CASSLNGLGGYTF. The CDR3 nucleotides read TGTGCCAGCAGTTTAAATGGTTTGGGGGGCTACACCTTC.

The chain recombines TRBV19 with TRBJ2-2, with D hard to call. This CDR3 contains 14 residues. Germline V gene lookup returns CDR1 LNHDA and CDR2 SQIVND (reference sequence). V was clipped by 9 bases and J by 1 base, with 12 bases between them. CDR3 protein: CASSEARNTGELFF. The CDR3 bases are TGTGCCAGCTCCGAGGCTCGGAACACCGGGGAGCTGTTTTTT.

The gene calls are TRBV2 and TRBJ2-7, with 7 bases identical to TRBD1. This CDR3 comprises 13 residues. V was pared by 6 bases and J by 1 base, with 3 bases of the junction left unmatched. The V gene's germline CDR1 is SNHLY and CDR2 FYNNEI. The CDR3 region has the DNA TGTGCCAGCAGCCAGGGACAGTCCTACGAGCAGTACTTC. Its protein product is CASSQGQSYEQYF. The full variable domain, rest sourced from reference TRBV2 and TRBJ2-7, is EPEVTQTPSHQVTQMGQEVILRCVPISNHLYFYWYRQILGQKVEFLVSFYNNEISEKSEIFDDQFSVERPDGSNFTLKIRSTKLEDSAMYFCASSQGQSYEQYFGPGTRLTVT.

V is TRBV13 and J is TRBJ2-1, with D unclear. The germline gives CDR1 PRHDT, CDR2 FYEKMQ (reference sequence). With 5 bases removed from V and 1 base from J, the gap between germline ends came to 15 bases. CDR3 length: 16 residues. CDR3 DNA sequence: TGTGCCAGCAGCCCGGGCCGTAGTGGGTCCTACAATGAGCAGTTCTTC. Its protein is CASSPGRSGSYNEQFF. The full variable domain, its missing parts supplied by reference TRBV13 and TRBJ2-1, is AAGVIQSPRHLIKEKRETATLKCYPIPRHDTVYWYQQGPGQDPQFLISFYEKMQSDKGSIPDRFSAQQFSDYHSELNMSSLELGDSALYFCASSPGRSGSYNEQFFGPGTRLTVL.

The V call is TRBV5-6, the J call TRBJ2-3; 9 bases map to TRBD1. The germline V gene encodes CDR1 SGHDT and CDR2 YYEEEE. The length of the CDR3 is 18 residues. V shed 2 bases and J 2 bases; nucleotides not matched to a gene: 12. CDR3 sequence (DNA): TGTGCCAGCAGCTTAACGGGACAGGGCCTAGGCTTCACAGATACGCAGTATTTT. It is translated as CASSLTGQGLGFTDTQYF.

As to this clone: One end of the junction does not line up with germline, which may come from a read error. This chain links TRBV2 with TRBJ2-7; D is ambiguous. Germline-derived CDR1 and CDR2 are SNHLY and FYNNEI. This CDR3 has 15 amino acids. The DNA for the CDR3 is TGTGCCAGCAGGGAAGGGCCTCTTCTCACCTACGAGCAGTACTTC. Translation: CASREGPLLTYEQYF.

The V call is TRBV11-2, the J call TRBJ2-3; 14 nucleotides match TRBD2. The CDR3 loop spans 17 amino acids. With V trimmed by 7 bases and J by 3 bases, 9 bases remained unmatched. CDR1 is SGHAT, CDR2 FQNNGV, per germline. CDR3 residues: CASTRGTSGRGTDTQYF. CDR3 sequence (DNA): TGTGCCAGCACCCGAGGGACTAGCGGGAGAGGGACAGATACGCAGTATTTT.

The chain's CDR3 is CSAGEGKGTEAFF. The CDR3 DNA follows: TGCAGCGCCGGGGAGGGCAAAGGAACTGAAGCTTTCTTT. This chain links TRBV29-1 with TRBJ1-1; unclear D gene. There are 13 residues in the CDR3. Germline lookup yields CDR1 SQVTM and CDR2 ANQGSEA. Trimming removed 7 bases at V and 5 bases at J, with 17 bases between.

CDR3 DNA sequence: TGTGCCAGCAGTGGCGGGAGCTCCTACAATGAGCAGTTCTTC. Amino acid sequence: CASSGGSSYNEQFF. This sequence joins TRBV6-5 and TRBJ2-1; 7 bases match TRBD2. V was clipped by 5 bases and J by 0 bases; unmatched bases: 1. The CDR3 consists of 14 residues. Germline values: CDR1 MNHEY, CDR2 SVGAGI.

This rearrangement joins TRBV7-9 to TRBJ2-5, with D perhaps TRBD2 (6 bases). V was pared by 3 bases and J by 1 base, with 12 bases between. Looked up from germline, CDR1 is SEHNR and CDR2 is FQNEAQ (reference sequence). The CDR3 spans 15 residues. DNA for the CDR3: TGTGCCAGCAGCTTCGGGGGAGGAGTCCAAGAGACCCAGTACTTC. This codes for CASSFGGGVQETQYF.

This clone was observed a single time. The chain couples TRBV9 to TRBJ2-5, with TRBD1 matching over 11 bases. The junction had 4 bases not matched to a gene; V was cut back by 2 bases and J by 4 bases. The CDR3 is made up of 15 amino acids. From germline, CDR1 is SGDLS and CDR2 YYNGEE. CDR3 DNA sequence: TGTGCCAGCAGCGTGTTGGGGACAGGGGGAGAGACCCAGTACTTC. It is translated as CASSVLGTGGETQYF.

The chain is built from TRBV27 and TRBJ2-1; 8 nucleotides match TRBD2. The germline V gene encodes CDR1 MNHEY and CDR2 SMNVEV (reference sequence). V shed 2 bases, J shed 4 bases, and the junction held 16 bases outside the gene matches. This CDR3 comprises 19 residues. The CDR3 loop is CASSLTATGGGRNYNEQFF. For the CDR3, the DNA is TGTGCCAGCAGTTTAACCGCCACGGGCGGCGGGAGGAATTACAATGAGCAGTTCTTC.

This clone was picked up one time. The CDR3 nucleotides are TGCAGCGTTGAAGATCAAGCGGGACCCTACAATGAGCAGTTCTTC. Residues: CSVEDQAGPYNEQFF. The chain recombines TRBV29-1 with TRBJ2-1; TRBD2 matches at 7 bases. The ends lost 0 bases at V and 2 bases at J; junction bases unmatched: 4. The CDR3 loop spans 15 amino acids. Germline CDR1 and CDR2: SQVTM and ANQGSEA.

CDR3 in amino acids: CASSSIIRTLSSYEQYF. The CDR3 coding sequence is TGTGCCAGCAGTTCGATAATAAGGACACTGAGCTCCTACGAGCAGTACTTC. This chain connects TRBV28 to TRBJ2-7; D is perhaps TRBD1 (5 bases). CDR1 is MDHEN, CDR2 SYDVKM, per germline. V lost 4 bases and J 0 bases, leaving 19 bases between the germline ends. This CDR3 is built from 17 residues. The variable domain in full, completed from reference TRBV28 and TRBJ2-7, reads DVKVTQSSRYLVKRTGEKVFLECVQDMDHENMFWYRQDPGLGLRLIYFSYDVKMKEKGDIPEGYSVSREKKERFSLILESASTNQTSMYLCASSSIIRTLSSYEQYFGPGTRLTVT.

CDR3 nucleotides: TGTGCCAGCAGCTTAGGATGGCTCACCAATGAGCAGTTCTTC. The encoded protein is CASSLGWLTNEQFF. The chain joins TRBV7-8 to TRBJ2-1; D not certain. The CDR3 spans 14 residues. Trimming stripped 1 base from V and 6 bases from J, with 10 bases between. Germline CDR1 is SGHVS and CDR2 is FQNEAQ. Based on the CDR3 plus reference TRBV7-8 and TRBJ2-1, the full variable domain is GAGVSQSPRYKVAKRGQDVALRCDPISGHVSLFWYQQALGQGPEFLTYFQNEAQLDKSGLPSDRFFAERPEGSVSTLKIQRTQQEDSAVYLCASSLGWLTNEQFFGPGTRLTVL.

The rearrangement joins TRBV2 to TRBJ2-1, with D perhaps TRBD2 (6 bases). Germline V gene sequence: CDR1 SNHLY, CDR2 FYNNEI. Trimming left V 7 bases short and J 2 bases short, with 12 bases between. There are 14 residues in the CDR3. CDR3 protein: CASTGRTAYNEQFF. The DNA for the CDR3 is TGTGCCAGCACCGGGAGAACCGCCTACAATGAGCAGTTCTTC.

V is TRBV4-1 and J is TRBJ2-5, with no clear D. This CDR3 is 15 amino acids long. CDR1 and CDR2 (germline): MGHRA, YSYEKL. Trimming left V 4 bases short and J 5 bases short, with 17 bases between. In nucleotides, the CDR3 is TGCGCCAGCAGCCCCCTCGGGCTGAAGAAGGAGACCCAGTACTTC. Its translation: CASSPLGLKKETQYF.

CDR3 loop: CASSSLLAGKKHNEQFF. In DNA, the CDR3 is TGTGCCAGCAGTTCCCTTCTAGCGGGAAAAAAGCACAATGAGCAGTTCTTC. The chain recombines TRBV27 with TRBJ2-1; 9 bases match TRBD2. V lost 4 bases, J lost 5 bases, and 12 bases stayed unmatched. CDR3 length: 17 residues. The germline CDR1 and CDR2 sequences are MNHEY and SMNVEV (reference sequence).

This chain uses TRBV29-1 with TRBJ2-7; maybe TRBD2 (6 bases). Germline V gives CDR1 SQVTM, CDR2 ANQGSEA. Trimming shortened V by 2 bases and J by 0 bases, and 14 bases separated the two germline ends. This CDR3 has 15 residues. The CDR3 loop reads CSVESASVSSYEQYF. CDR3 sequence (DNA): TGCAGCGTTGAATCGGCTAGCGTTAGCTCCTACGAGCAGTACTTC.